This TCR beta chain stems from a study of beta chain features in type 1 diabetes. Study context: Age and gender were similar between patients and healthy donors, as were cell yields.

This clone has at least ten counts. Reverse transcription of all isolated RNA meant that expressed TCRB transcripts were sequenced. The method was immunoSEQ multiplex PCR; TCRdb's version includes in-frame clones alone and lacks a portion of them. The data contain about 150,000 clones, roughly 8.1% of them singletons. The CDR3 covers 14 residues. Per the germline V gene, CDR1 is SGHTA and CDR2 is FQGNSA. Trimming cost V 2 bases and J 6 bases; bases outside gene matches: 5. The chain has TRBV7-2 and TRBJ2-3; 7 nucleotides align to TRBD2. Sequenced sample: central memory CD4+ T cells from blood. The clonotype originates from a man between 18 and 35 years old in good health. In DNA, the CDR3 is TGTGCCAGCAGCTTAAATGGGAGGGCCGATACGCAGTATTTT. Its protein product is CASSLNGRADTQYF.